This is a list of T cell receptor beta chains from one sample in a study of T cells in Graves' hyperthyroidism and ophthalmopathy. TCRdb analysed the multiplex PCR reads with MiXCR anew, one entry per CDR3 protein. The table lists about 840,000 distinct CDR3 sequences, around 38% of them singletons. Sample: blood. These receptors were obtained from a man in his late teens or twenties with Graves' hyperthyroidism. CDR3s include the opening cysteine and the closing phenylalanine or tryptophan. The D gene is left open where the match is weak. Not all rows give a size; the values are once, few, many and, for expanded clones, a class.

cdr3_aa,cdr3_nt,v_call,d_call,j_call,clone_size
CASSIGGVYDTQYF,TGTGCCAGTAGTATTGGGGGGGTATATGATACGCAGTATTTT,TRBV19,TRBD2,TRBJ2-3,.
CSARDGGLETQYF,TGCAGTGCTAGGGACGGGGGGTTAGAGACCCAGTACTTC,TRBV20-1,TRBD2,TRBJ2-5,.
CASRVQGAATEAFF,TGCGCCAGCAGGGTTCAGGGGGCGGCCACTGAAGCTTTCTTT,TRBV5-1,TRBD1,TRBJ1-1,few
CSSENGEDTQYF,TGCAGCTCGGAAAACGGGGAGGATACGCAGTATTTT,TRBV29-1,.,TRBJ2-3,.
CASSLQAGPTGELFF,TGCGCCAGCAGCCTACAAGCGGGACCCACCGGGGAGCTGTTTTTT,TRBV7-2,TRBD2,TRBJ2-2,few
CASSWSMGDTEAFF,TGTGCCAGCAGTTGGAGCATGGGGGACACTGAAGCTTTCTTT,TRBV6-2/TRBV6-3,.,TRBJ1-1,.
CASSLRADSPLHF,TGTGCCAGCAGCTTGAGGGCAGATTCACCCCTCCACTTT,TRBV5-4,.,TRBJ1-6,many
CASRERSTNLPYGYTF,TGTGCCAGCAGGGAACGCTCGACCAACCTGCCCTATGGCTACACCTTC,TRBV6-1,.,TRBJ1-2,.
CASTPSGELFF,TGTGCCAGCACTCCGTCCGGGGAGCTGTTTTTT,TRBV12-3/TRBV12-4,.,TRBJ2-2,.
CASSETGGWDGYTF,TGTGCCAGCAGTGAGACAGGGGGCTGGGATGGCTACACCTTC,TRBV6-9,TRBD1,TRBJ1-2,few
CSVEGRDVSEAFF,TGCAGCGTTGAGGGGCGGGACGTCTCTGAAGCTTTCTTT,TRBV29-1,.,TRBJ1-1,many
CSATTSGGQETQYF,TGCAGTGCTACGACTAGCGGGGGCCAAGAGACCCAGTACTTC,TRBV20-1,TRBD2,TRBJ2-5,.
CATSRGGGPNTGELFF,TGTGCCACCAGCAGAGGGGGCGGGCCGAACACCGGGGAGCTGTTTTTT,TRBV15,.,TRBJ2-2,many
CASSGTIRETQYF,TGTGCCAGCTCAGGGACTATTCGGGAGACCCAGTACTTC,TRBV25-1,TRBD2,TRBJ2-5,.
CAISDSSGSSYEQYF,TGTGCCATCAGTGATTCTAGCGGGAGCTCCTACGAGCAGTACTTC,TRBV10-3,TRBD2,TRBJ2-7,many
CASSAQGVRFF,TGTGCCAGCAGTGCGCAGGGGGTTCGGTTCTTT,TRBV6-5,TRBD1,TRBJ1-1,.
CASSSGPTDTEAFF,TGTGCCAGCAGCTCTGGCCCGACGGACACTGAAGCTTTCTTT,TRBV7-3,.,TRBJ1-1,few
CASGKQGAPNEKLFF,TGTGCCAGCGGAAAACAGGGGGCCCCTAATGAAAAACTGTTTTTT,TRBV2,TRBD1,TRBJ1-4,few
CASSTQQGGKAGELFF,TGTGCCAGCAGTACCCAACAGGGAGGGAAGGCCGGGGAGCTGTTTTTT,TRBV12-3/TRBV12-4,.,TRBJ2-2,few
CASSPGQYSYEQYF,TGCGCCAGCAGCCCTGGACAGTATTCGTACGAGCAGTACTTC,TRBV5-1,.,TRBJ2-7,.
CASSDLWVPYEQYF,TGTGCCAGCAGTGACCTCTGGGTCCCCTACGAGCAGTACTTC,TRBV2,.,TRBJ2-7,.
CAIKTSGGTNTGELFF,TGTGCCATCAAGACTAGCGGGGGAACTAACACCGGGGAGCTGTTTTTT,TRBV10-3,TRBD2,TRBJ2-2,many
CSAGDRNYEQYF,TGCAGTGCCGGGGACAGAAATTACGAGCAGTACTTC,TRBV20-1,TRBD1,TRBJ2-7,few
CATGQVGNQPQHF,TGTGCCACCGGGCAAGTGGGCAATCAGCCCCAGCATTTT,TRBV10-3,.,TRBJ1-5,.
CSATLAGGAYEQYF,TGCAGTGCTACCTTAGCGGGAGGTGCCTACGAGCAGTACTTC,TRBV20-1,TRBD2,TRBJ2-7,many
CAISESGGMGLYEQYF,TGTGCCATCAGTGAGTCGGGGGGTATGGGATTATACGAGCAGTACTTC,TRBV10-3,.,TRBJ2-7,many
CASSYSWDGYTEAFF,TGTGCCAGCAGTTACTCGTGGGACGGATACACTGAAGCTTTCTTT,TRBV6-5,.,TRBJ1-1,.
CASAQGGGNQPQYF,TGTGCCAGCGCTCAGGGTGGCGGCAATCAGCCCCAGTACTTC,TRBV2,.,TRBJ2-5,.
CASSYSQGYRSHLNSPLHF,TGTGCCAGCAGTTACAGCCAGGGGTACAGGAGCCATTTAAATTCACCCCTCCACTTT,TRBV2,.,TRBJ1-6,.
CASSIEQGAEAFF,TGTGCCAGTAGTATCGAACAGGGGGCTGAAGCTTTCTTT,TRBV19,TRBD1,TRBJ1-1,many
CASSESGLGHQPQHF,TGTGCCAGCAGTGAATCCGGGCTGGGTCATCAGCCCCAGCATTTT,TRBV25-1,.,TRBJ1-5,many
CAISDPNRGGDSGGYTF,TGTGCCATCAGTGATCCGAATCGGGGGGGGGATTCTGGTGGCTACACCTTC,TRBV10-3,.,TRBJ1-2,many
CATWWGSGANVLTF,TGTGCCACGTGGTGGGGTTCGGGGGCCAACGTCCTGACTTTC,TRBV24-1,.,TRBJ2-6,many
CSARDYAGTGELFF,TGCAGTGCTAGAGATTACGCGGGCACCGGGGAGCTGTTTTTT,TRBV20-1,.,TRBJ2-2,.
CSGGQGIGEQYF,TGCAGTGGCGGGCAGGGCATCGGCGAGCAGTACTTC,TRBV20-1,.,TRBJ2-7,.
CSARAAQGETQYF,TGCAGTGCTAGAGCAGCGCAGGGAGAGACCCAGTACTTC,TRBV20-1,.,TRBJ2-5,many
CAAASSQRGSQYF,TGTGCCGCCGCTTCGTCCCAGCGCGGGTCCCAGTACTTC,TRBV2,.,TRBJ2-5,.
CASRLWGQETQYF,TGTGCCAGCAGGCTCTGGGGCCAAGAGACCCAGTACTTC,TRBV5-1,.,TRBJ2-5,.
CASSQNPIGGYEQYF,TGTGCCAGCAGCCAAAACCCAATTGGAGGCTACGAGCAGTACTTC,TRBV7-2,.,TRBJ2-7,.
CASTNQGWETQYF,TGTGCCAGCACTAACCAGGGCTGGGAGACCCAGTACTTC,TRBV25-1,.,TRBJ2-5,once
CAASRAASWSQPQHF,TGTGCCGCCAGCAGAGCTGCCAGCTGGAGTCAGCCCCAGCATTTT,TRBV15,.,TRBJ1-5,many
CAISESTGLGTEAFF,TGTGCCATCAGTGAGTCGACAGGATTGGGCACTGAAGCTTTCTTT,TRBV10-3,.,TRBJ1-1,many
CASSGSLRGETQYF,TGTGCCAGCAGCGGATCCCTGAGAGGGGAGACCCAGTACTTC,TRBV9,.,TRBJ2-5,many
CASSPSQNYGYTF,TGTGCCAGCAGCCCCAGTCAGAACTATGGCTACACCTTC,TRBV14,.,TRBJ1-2,many
CAIRTQGLDPYEQYF,TGTGCCATCAGGACACAAGGACTCGACCCCTACGAGCAGTACTTC,TRBV10-3,.,TRBJ2-7,.
CASSFGRDAEAFF,TGTGCCAGCAGCTTTGGTCGGGACGCTGAAGCTTTCTTT,TRBV7-2,.,TRBJ1-1,.
CASSAGRRYGYTF,TGCGCCAGCAGCGCGGGTCGCCGTTATGGCTACACCTTC,TRBV5-1,.,TRBJ1-2,.
CASSLGDTGSNTEAFF,TGTGCCAGCAGCTTAGGGGACACCGGATCGAACACTGAAGCTTTCTTT,TRBV13,.,TRBJ1-1,.
CASSLGRVGIQPQHF,TGTGCCAGCAGCTTAGGGAGAGTCGGGATTCAGCCCCAGCATTTT,TRBV7-9,.,TRBJ1-5,few